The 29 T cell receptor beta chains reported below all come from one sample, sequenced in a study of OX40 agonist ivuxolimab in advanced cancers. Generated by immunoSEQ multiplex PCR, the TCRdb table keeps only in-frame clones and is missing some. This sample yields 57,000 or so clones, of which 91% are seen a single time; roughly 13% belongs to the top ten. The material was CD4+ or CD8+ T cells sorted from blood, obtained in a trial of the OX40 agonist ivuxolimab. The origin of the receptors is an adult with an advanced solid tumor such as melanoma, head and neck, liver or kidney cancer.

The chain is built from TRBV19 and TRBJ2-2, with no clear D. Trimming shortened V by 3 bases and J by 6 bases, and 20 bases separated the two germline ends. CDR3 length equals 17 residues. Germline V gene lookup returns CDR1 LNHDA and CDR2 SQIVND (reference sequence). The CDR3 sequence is CASSMMGLTGTPGELFF. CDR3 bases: TGTGCCAGTAGTATGATGGGTCTGACGGGCACACCCGGGGAGCTGTTTTTT. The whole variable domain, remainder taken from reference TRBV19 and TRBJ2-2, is DGGITQSPKYLFRKEGQNVTLSCEQNLNHDAMYWYRQDPGQGLRLIYYSQIVNDFQKGDIAEGYSVSREKKESFPLTVTSAQKNPTAFYLCASSMMGLTGTPGELFFGEGSRLTVL.

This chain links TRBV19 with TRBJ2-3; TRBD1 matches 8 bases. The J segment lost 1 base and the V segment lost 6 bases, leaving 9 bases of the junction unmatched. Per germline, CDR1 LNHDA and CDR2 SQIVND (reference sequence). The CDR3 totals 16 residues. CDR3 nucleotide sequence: TGTGCCAGTAGAGCCACCGGGACAGGTCGCACAGATACGCAGTATTTT. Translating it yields CASRATGTGRTDTQYF.

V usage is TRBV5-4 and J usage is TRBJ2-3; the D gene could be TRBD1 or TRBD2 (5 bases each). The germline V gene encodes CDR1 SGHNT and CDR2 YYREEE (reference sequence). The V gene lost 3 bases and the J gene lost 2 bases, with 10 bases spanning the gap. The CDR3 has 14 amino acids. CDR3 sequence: CASSSIGATDTQYF. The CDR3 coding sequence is TGTGCCAGCAGCTCTATCGGGGCCACAGATACGCAGTATTTT.

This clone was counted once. The CDR3 sequence is CASSTSGASSYEQYF. CDR3 nucleotides: TGTGCCAGCAGCACAAGCGGGGCTAGCTCCTACGAGCAGTACTTC. The chain uses TRBV6-6 and TRBJ2-7; 7 positions match TRBD2. Germline V gene lookup returns CDR1 MNHNY and CDR2 SVGAGI (reference sequence). This CDR3 has 15 amino acids. V gave up 6 bases and J gave up 0 bases; unmatched junction bases: 8.

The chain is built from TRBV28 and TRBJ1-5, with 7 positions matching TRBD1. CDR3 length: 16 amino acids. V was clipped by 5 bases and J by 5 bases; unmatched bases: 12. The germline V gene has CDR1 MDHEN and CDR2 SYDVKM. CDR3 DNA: TGTGCCAGCAGTCCAAGGGAGGGGGCCTTCTATCAGCCCCAGCATTTT. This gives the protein CASSPREGAFYQPQHF.

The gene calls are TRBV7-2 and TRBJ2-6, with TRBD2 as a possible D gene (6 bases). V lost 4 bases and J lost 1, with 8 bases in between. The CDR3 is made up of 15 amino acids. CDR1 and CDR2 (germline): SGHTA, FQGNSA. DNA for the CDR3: TGTGCCAGCAGCTCCGGGGGATCTGGGGCCAACGTCCTGACTTTC. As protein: CASSSGGSGANVLTF.

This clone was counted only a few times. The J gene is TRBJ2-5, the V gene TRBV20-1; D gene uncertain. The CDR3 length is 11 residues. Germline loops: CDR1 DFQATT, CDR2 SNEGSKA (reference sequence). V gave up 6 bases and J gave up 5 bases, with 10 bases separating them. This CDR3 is CSAIRQETQYF. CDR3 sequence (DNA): TGCAGTGCCATACGCCAGGAGACCCAGTACTTC.

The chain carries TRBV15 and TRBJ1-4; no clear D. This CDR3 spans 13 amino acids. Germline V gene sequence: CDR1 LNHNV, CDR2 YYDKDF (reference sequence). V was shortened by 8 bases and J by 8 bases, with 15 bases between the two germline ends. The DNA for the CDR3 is TGTGCCACCCAGCGGTTGCAAGCCGAAAAACTGTTTTTT. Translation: CATQRLQAEKLFF.

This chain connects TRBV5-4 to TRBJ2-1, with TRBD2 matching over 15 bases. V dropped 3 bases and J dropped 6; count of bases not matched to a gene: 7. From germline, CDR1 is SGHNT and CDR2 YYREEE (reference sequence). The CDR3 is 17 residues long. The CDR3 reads CASSSGGLAGGGNEQFF. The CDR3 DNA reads TGTGCCAGCAGCTCGGGTGGACTAGCGGGAGGGGGCAATGAGCAGTTCTTC.

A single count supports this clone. CDR3 sequence: CASSPGQGRLAGVAHEQYF. The CDR3 DNA sequence: TGTGCCAGCAGCCCGGGACAGGGAAGACTAGCGGGAGTGGCCCACGAGCAGTACTTC. The chain links TRBV11-2 to TRBJ2-7; 12 bases match TRBD2. The germline V gene has CDR1 SGHAT and CDR2 FQNNGV. This CDR3 comprises 19 residues. J lost 5 bases, V lost 5 bases, and 19 bases had no gene match.

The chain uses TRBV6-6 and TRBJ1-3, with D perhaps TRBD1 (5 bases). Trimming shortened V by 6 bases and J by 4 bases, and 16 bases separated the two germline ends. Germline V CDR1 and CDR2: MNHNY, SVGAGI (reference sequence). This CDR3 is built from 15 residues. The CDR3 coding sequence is TGTGCCAGCAGGCTCCAGATGGGGCTAGGAAACACCATATATTTT. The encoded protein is CASRLQMGLGNTIYF.

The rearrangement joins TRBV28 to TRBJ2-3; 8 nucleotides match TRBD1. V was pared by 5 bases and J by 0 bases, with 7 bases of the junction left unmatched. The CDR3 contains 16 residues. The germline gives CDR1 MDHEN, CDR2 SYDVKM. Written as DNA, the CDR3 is TGTGCCAGCAGTGAAGCAGGGGGCGCGAGCACAGATACGCAGTATTTT. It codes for CASSEAGGASTDTQYF.

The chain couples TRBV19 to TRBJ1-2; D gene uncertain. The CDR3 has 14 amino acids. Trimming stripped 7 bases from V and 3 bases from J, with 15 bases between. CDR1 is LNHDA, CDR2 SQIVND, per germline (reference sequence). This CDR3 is CASTPYSRDYGYTF. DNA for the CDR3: TGTGCCAGTACCCCATATTCGAGGGACTATGGCTACACCTTC.

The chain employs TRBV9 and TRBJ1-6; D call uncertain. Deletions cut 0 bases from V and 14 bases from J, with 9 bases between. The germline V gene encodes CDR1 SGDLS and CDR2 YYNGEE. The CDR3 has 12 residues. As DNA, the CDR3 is TGTGCCAGCAGCGTAGATTCTGGGGCCCTCCACTTT. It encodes CASSVDSGALHF.

The CDR3 loop is CASSLYGRGEQYF. CDR3 nucleotide sequence: TGTGCCAGCAGTTTATACGGGAGGGGCGAGCAGTACTTC. The chain is built from TRBV28 and TRBJ2-7, with TRBD2 identical over 8 bases. Unmatched junction bases numbered 2, after V lost 1 base and J lost 6 bases. CDR1 and CDR2 (germline): MDHEN, SYDVKM. The CDR3 loop spans 13 amino acids.

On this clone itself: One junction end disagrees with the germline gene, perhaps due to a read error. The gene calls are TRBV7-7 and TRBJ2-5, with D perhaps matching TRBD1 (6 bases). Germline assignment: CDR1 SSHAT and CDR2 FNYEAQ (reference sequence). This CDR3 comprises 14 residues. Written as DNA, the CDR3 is TGTGCTAGCAGCTCAACGAGGGGGTTAGAGACCCAGTACTTC. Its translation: CASSSTRGLETQYF.

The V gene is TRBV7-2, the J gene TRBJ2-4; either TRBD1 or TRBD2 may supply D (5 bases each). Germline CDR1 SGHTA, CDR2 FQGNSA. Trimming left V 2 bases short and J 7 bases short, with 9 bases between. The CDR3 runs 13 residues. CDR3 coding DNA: TGTGCCAGCAGCTTATCCGAGGGGAACATTCAGTACTTC. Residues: CASSLSEGNIQYF.

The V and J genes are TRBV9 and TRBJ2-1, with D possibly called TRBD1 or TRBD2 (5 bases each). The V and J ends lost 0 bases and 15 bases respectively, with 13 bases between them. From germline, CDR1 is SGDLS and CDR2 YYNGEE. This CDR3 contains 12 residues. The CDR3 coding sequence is TGTGCCAGCAGCGTAGAGGGCCGGGGCCCGTTCTTC. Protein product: CASSVEGRGPFF.

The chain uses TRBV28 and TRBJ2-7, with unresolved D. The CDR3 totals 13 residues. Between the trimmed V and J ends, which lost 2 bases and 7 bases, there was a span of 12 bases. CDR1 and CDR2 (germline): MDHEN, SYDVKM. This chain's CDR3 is CASSLPHLDEQYF. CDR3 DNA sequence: TGTGCCAGCAGTTTACCTCACCTTGATGAGCAGTACTTC.

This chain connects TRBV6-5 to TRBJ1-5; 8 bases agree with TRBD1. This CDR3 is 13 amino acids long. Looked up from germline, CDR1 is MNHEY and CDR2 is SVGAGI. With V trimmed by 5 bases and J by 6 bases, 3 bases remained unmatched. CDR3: CASSGRGLQPQHF. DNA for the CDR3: TGTGCCAGCAGTGGCAGGGGGCTTCAGCCCCAGCATTTT.

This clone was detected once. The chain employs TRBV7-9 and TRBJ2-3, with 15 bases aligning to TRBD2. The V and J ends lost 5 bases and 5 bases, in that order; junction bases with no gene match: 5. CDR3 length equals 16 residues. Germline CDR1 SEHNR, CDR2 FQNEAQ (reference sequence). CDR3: CASSPGLAGGGDTQYF. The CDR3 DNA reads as TGTGCCAGCAGCCCGGGACTAGCGGGAGGTGGAGATACGCAGTATTTT. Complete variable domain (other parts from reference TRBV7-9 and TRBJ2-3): DTGVSQNPRHKITKRGQNVTFRCDPISEHNRLYWYRQTLGQGPEFLTYFQNEAQLEKSRLLSDRFSAERPKGSFSTLEIQRTEQGDSAMYLCASSPGLAGGGDTQYFGPGTRLTVL.

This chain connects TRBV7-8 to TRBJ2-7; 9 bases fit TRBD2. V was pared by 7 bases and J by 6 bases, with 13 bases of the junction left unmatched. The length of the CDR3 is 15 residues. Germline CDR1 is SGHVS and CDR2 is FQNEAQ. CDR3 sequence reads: CASTLGSGGPREQYF. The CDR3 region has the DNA TGTGCCAGCACCCTTGGCAGCGGGGGGCCCCGCGAGCAGTACTTC.

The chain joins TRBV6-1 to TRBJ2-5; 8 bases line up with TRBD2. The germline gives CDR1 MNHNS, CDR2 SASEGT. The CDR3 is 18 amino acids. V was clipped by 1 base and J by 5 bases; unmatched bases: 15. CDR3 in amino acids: CASSEETSGAVGKETQYF. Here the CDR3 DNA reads TGTGCCAGCAGTGAAGAAACTAGCGGAGCCGTCGGGAAGGAGACCCAGTACTTC.

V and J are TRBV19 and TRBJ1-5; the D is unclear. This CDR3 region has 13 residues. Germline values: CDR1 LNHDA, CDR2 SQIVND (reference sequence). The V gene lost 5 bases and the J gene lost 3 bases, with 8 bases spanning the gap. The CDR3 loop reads CASSSANNQPQHF. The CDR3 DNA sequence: TGTGCCAGTAGTTCGGCCAACAATCAGCCCCAGCATTTT.

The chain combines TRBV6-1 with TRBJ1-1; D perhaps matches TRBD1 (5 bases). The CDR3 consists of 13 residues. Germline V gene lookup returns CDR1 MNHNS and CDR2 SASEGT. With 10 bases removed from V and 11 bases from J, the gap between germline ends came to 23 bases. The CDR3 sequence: CATAPGGTISAFF. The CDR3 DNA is TGTGCCACGGCACCGGGGGGAACGATTTCGGCTTTCTTT.

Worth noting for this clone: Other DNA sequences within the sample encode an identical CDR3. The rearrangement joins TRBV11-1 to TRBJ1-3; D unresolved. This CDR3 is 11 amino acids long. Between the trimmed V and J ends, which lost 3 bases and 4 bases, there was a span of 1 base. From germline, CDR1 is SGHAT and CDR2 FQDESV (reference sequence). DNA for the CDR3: TGTGCCAGCAGCTTGGGAAACACCATATATTTT. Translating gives CASSLGNTIYF.

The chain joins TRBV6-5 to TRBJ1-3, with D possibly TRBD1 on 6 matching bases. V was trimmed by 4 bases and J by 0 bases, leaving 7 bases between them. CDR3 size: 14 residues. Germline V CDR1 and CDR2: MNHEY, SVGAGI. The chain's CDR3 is CASSSTGSGNTIYF. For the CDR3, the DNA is TGTGCCAGCAGTTCGACAGGCTCTGGAAACACCATATATTTT.

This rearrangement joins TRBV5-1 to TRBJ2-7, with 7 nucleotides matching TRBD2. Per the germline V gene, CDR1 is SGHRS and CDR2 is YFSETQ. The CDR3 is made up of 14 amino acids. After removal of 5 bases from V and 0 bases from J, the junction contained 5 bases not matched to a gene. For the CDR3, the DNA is TGCGCCAGCAGAACCCTAGCGGCCTCCTACGAGCAGTACTTC. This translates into CASRTLAASYEQYF. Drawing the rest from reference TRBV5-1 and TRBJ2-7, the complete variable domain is KAGVTQTPRYLIKTRGQQVTLSCSPISGHRSVSWYQQTPGQGLQFLFEYFSETQRNKGNFPGRFSGRQFSNSRSEMNVSTLELGDSALYLCASRTLAASYEQYFGPGTRLTVT.

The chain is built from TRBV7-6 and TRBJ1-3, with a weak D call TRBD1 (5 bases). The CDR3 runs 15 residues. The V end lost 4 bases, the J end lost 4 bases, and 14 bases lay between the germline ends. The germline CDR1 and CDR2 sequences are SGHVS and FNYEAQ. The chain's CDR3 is CASSSTGTAGNTIYF. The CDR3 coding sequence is TGTGCCAGCAGCTCAACCGGGACGGCCGGAAACACCATATATTTT.